This T cell receptor beta chain was recorded in a study of blood T cell repertoires in COVID-19. The method was immunoSEQ multiplex PCR; TCRdb's version includes in-frame clones alone and lacks a portion of them. Of fewer than 300,000 clones detected, approximately 90% appear once; the ten largest clones hold 0.95% to 1.5%. Trimming stripped 1 base from V and 4 bases from J, with 10 bases between. Germline-derived CDR1 and CDR2 are SEHNR and FQNEAQ (reference sequence). The length of the CDR3 is 14 residues. This chain links TRBV7-9 with TRBJ1-1; no clear D. Sequenced sample: PBMCs or T cells enriched from blood (not recorded which). The TCR sequence derives from a woman aged 35 to 49 with acute COVID-19. DNA for the CDR3: TGTGCCAGCAGCTTAGGGGCAGGCCGCACTGAAGCTTTCTTT. It codes for CASSLGAGRTEAFF.